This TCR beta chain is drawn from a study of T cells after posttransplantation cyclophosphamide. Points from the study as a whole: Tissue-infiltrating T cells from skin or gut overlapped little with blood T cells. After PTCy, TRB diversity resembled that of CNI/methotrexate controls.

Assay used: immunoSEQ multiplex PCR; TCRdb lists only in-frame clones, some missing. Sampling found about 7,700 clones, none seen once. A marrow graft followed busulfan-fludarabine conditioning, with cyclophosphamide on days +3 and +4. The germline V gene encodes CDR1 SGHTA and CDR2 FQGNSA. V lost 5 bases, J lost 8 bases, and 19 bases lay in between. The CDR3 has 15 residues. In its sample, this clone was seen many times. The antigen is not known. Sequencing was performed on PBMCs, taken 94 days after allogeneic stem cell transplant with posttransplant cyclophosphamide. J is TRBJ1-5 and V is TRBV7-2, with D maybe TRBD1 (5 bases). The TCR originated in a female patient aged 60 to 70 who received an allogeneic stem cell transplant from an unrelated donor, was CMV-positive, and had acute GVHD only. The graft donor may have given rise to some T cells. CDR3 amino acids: CASSAGGGSREPQHF. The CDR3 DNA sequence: TGTGCCAGCAGCGCCGGGGGGGGGTCCCGTGAGCCCCAGCATTTT.